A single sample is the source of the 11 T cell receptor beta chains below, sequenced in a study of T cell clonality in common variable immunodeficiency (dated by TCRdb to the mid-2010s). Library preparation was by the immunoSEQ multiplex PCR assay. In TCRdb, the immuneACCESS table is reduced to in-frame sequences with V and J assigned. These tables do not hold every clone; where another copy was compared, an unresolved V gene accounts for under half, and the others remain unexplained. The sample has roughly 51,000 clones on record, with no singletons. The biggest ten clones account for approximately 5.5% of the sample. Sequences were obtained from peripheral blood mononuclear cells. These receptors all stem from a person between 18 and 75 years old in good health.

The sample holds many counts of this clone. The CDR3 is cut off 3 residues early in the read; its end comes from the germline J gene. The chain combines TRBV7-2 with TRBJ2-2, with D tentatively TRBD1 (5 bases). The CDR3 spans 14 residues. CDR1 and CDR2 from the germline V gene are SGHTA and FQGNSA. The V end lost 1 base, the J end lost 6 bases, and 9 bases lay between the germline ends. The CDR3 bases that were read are TGTGCCAGCAGCTTAGACAGGATGTCCGGGGAG. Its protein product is CASSLDRMSGE. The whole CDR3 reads CASSLDRMSGELFF. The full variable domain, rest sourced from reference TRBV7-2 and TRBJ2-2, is GAGVSQSPSNKVTEKGKDVELRCDPISGHTALYWYRQSLGQGLEFLIYFQGNSAPDKSGLPSDRFSAERTGGSVSTLTIQRTQQEDSAVYLCASSLDRMSGELFFGEGSRLTVL.

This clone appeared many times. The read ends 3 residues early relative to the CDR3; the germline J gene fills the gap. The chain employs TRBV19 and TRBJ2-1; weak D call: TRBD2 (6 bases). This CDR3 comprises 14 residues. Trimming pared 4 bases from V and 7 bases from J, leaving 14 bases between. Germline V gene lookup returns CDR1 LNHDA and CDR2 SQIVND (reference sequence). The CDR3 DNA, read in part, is TGTGCCAGTAGTAATAATTATCGGGGGAATGAG. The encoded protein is CASSNNYRGNE. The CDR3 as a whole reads CASSNNYRGNEQFF.

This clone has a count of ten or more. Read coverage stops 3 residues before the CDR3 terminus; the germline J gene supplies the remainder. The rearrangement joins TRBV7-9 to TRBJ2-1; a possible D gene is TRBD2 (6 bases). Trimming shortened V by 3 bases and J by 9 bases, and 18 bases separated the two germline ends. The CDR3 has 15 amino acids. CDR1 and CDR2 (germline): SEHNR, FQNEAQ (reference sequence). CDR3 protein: CASSFFAGLTSEQFF. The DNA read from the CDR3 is TGTGCCAGCAGCTTCTTTGCGGGGTTAACCTCTGAG. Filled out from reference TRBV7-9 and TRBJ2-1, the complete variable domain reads DTGVSQNPRHKITKRGQNVTFRCDPISEHNRLYWYRQTLGQGPEFLTYFQNEAQLEKSRLLSDRFSAERPKGSFSTLEIQRTEQGDSAMYLCASSFFAGLTSEQFFGPGTRLTVL.

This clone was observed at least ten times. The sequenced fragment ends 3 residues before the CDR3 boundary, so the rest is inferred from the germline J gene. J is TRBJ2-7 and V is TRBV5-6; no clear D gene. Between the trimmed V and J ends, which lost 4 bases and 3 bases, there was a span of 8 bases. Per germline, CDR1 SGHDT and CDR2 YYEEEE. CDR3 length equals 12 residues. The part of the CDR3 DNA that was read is TGTGCCAGCAGCAAACTGAACTACGAG. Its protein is CASSKLNYE. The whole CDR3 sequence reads CASSKLNYEQYF.

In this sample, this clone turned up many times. The CDR3 is CASSLTFRDSVFHEQYF. The CDR3 bases that were read are TGTGCCAGCAGCTTAACATTCCGGGACAGCGTTTTCCACGAG. V is TRBV7-6 and J is TRBJ2-7, with 7 bases aligning to TRBD1. The CDR3 end lies 3 residues beyond the end of the read and is filled in from the germline J gene. Germline V gene lookup returns CDR1 SGHVS and CDR2 FNYEAQ. The J segment lost 5 bases and the V segment lost 2 bases, leaving 15 bases of the junction unmatched. The CDR3 has 17 amino acids.

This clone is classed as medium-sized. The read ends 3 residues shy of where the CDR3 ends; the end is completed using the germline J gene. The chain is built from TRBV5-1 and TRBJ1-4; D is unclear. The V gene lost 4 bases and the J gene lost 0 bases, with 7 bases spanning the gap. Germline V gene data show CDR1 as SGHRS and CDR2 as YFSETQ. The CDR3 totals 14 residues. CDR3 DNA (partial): TGCGCCAGCAGCCCGGGTTCAACTAATGAAAAA. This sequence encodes CASSPGSTNEK. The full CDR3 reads CASSPGSTNEKLFF.

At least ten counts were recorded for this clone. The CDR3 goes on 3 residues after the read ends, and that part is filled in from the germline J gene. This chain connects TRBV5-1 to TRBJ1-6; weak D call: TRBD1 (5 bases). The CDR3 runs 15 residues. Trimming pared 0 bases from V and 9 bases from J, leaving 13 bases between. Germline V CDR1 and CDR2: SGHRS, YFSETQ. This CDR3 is CASSLVVGEGSPLHF. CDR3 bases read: TGCGCCAGCAGCTTGGTAGTAGGGGAAGGTTCACCC.

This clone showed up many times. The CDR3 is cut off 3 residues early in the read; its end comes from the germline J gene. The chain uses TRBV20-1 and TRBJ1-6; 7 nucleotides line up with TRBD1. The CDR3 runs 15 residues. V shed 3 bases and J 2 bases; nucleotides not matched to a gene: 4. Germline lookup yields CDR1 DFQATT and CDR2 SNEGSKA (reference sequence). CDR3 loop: CSASVRGAYNSPLHF. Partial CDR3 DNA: TGCAGTGCTAGCGTCAGGGGGGCCTATAATTCACCC.

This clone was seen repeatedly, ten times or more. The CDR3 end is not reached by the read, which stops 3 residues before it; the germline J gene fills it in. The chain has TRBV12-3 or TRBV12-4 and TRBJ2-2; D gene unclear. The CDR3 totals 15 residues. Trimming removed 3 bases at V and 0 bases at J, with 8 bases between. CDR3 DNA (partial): TGTGCCAGCAGTTTTTCCCTTTCGAACACCGGGGAG. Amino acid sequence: CASSFSLSNTGE. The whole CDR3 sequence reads CASSFSLSNTGELFF.

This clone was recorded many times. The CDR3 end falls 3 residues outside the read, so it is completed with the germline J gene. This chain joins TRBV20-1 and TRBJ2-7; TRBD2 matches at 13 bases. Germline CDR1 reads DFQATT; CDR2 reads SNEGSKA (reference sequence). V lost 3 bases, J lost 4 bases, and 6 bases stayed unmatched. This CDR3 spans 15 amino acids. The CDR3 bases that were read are TGCAGTGCTAGGATGAGGACTAGCGGGAGTTACGAG. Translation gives CSARMRTSGSYE. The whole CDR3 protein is CSARMRTSGSYEQYF.

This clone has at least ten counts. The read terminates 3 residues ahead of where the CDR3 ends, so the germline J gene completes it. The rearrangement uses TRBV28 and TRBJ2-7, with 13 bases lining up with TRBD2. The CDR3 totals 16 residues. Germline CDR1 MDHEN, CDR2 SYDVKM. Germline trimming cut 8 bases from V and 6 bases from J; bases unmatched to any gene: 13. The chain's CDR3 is CASSPFEGLAGREQYF. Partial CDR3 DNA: TGTGCCAGCTCCCCCTTTGAGGGACTAGCGGGACGCGAG.